The rows below give T cell receptor beta chains drawn from one sample of a study of technical replicates of blood from several donors. Sequenced by immunoSEQ multiplex PCR; TCRdb stores in-frame clones only, minus some. This sample has about 15,000 clones, with approximately 84% found just once. Sequenced material: PBMCs. The receptor set was obtained from a human donor in good health. The CDR3 runs from the conserved cysteine through the conserved F or W. The D gene is left open where the match is weak. Not all rows give a size; the values are once, few, many and, for expanded clones, a class.

cdr3_aa,cdr3_nt,d_call,v_call,clone_size,j_call
CASSVDRGNQPQHF,TGTGCCAGCAGCGTGGACAGGGGAAATCAGCCCCAGCATTTT,TRBD1,TRBV7-9,few,TRBJ1-5
CASSLALSSGNTIYF,TGTGCCAGCAGCTTAGCCCTGAGCTCTGGAAACACCATATATTTT,NA,TRBV13,NA,TRBJ1-3
CAWNRVNTGELFF,TGTGCCTGGAACAGGGTGAACACCGGGGAGCTGTTTTTT,NA,TRBV30,NA,TRBJ2-2
CASARTENTEAFF,TGTGCCAGCGCTAGGACAGAGAACACTGAAGCTTTCTTT,NA,TRBV2,NA,TRBJ1-1
CASSSQPGDTEAFF,TGTGCCAGCAGCTCTCAACCCGGGGACACTGAAGCTTTCTTT,NA,TRBV7-3,NA,TRBJ1-1
CASSPILGLAGAGGNEQYF,TGTGCCAGCAGCCCGATCTTGGGACTAGCGGGAGCCGGCGGCAACGAGCAGTACTTC,TRBD2,TRBV14,few,TRBJ2-7
CASSGAIQETQYF,TGTGCCAGCAGCGGAGCTATCCAAGAGACCCAGTACTTC,NA,TRBV7-6,NA,TRBJ2-5
CASSSQPGQGPRNNYEQYF,TGTGCCAGCAGCTCGCAACCGGGACAGGGTCCCAGGAACAACTACGAGCAGTACTTC,TRBD1,TRBV11-2,NA,TRBJ2-7
CSVGQQSYGYTF,TGCAGCGTGGGACAGCAGAGCTATGGCTACACCTTC,TRBD1,TRBV29-1,NA,TRBJ1-2
CASSGRQGSNQPQHF,TGTGCCAGCAGCGGCCGTCAGGGTAGCAATCAGCCCCAGCATTTT,NA,TRBV21-1,NA,TRBJ1-5
CASSPPPGTAYEQYF,TGTGCCAGCAGCCCACCGCCCGGGACAGCCTACGAGCAGTACTTC,TRBD1,TRBV7-2,few,TRBJ2-7
CASSRATGSTEAFF,TGTGCCAGCAGCAGAGCAACAGGGAGCACTGAAGCTTTCTTT,NA,TRBV6-5,NA,TRBJ1-1
CSARLAGGPGYYEQFF,TGCAGCGCCCGACTAGCGGGAGGGCCAGGTTACTATGAGCAGTTCTTC,TRBD2,TRBV29-1,once,TRBJ2-1
CASSYSAGGYEQYF,TGTGCCAGCAGTTACTCAGCGGGAGGGTACGAGCAGTACTTC,TRBD2,TRBV6-6,NA,TRBJ2-7
CASSDQTGVSYEQYF,TGTGCCAGTAGTGATCAGACGGGGGTTTCCTACGAGCAGTACTTC,NA,TRBV19,NA,TRBJ2-7
CASSDGTDQNIQYF,TGCGCCAGCAGCGATGGGACAGATCAAAACATTCAGTACTTC,TRBD1,TRBV10-1,NA,TRBJ2-4
CASSTAYEQYF,TGTGCCAGCAGCACGGCCTACGAGCAGTACTTC,NA,TRBV7-9,NA,TRBJ2-7
CASSRSLGGLGETQYF,TGCGCCAGCAGCCGATCACTAGGGGGCCTCGGAGAGACCCAGTACTTC,TRBD1,TRBV5-1,NA,TRBJ2-5
CASTPGMNTEAFF,TGTGCCAGCACCCCGGGGATGAACACTGAAGCTTTCTTT,NA,TRBV4-2,NA,TRBJ1-1
CASSLSGTEQYF,TGCGCCAGCAGCTTATCCGGGACAGAGCAGTACTTC,NA,TRBV5-1,NA,TRBJ2-7
CASSFLRELSTDTQYF,TGTGCCAGCAGTTTCCTGCGGGAGTTGAGCACAGATACGCAGTATTTT,TRBD2,TRBV28,NA,TRBJ2-3
CASSLQGETDTQYF,TGTGCCAGCAGCTTACAGGGGGAAACAGATACGCAGTATTTT,TRBD1,TRBV11-3,few,TRBJ2-3
CASSLRDSYNEQFF,TGTGCCAGCAGCCTCCGGGACTCTTACAATGAGCAGTTCTTC,NA,TRBV21-1,NA,TRBJ2-1
CASSLAGGNEQYF,TGCGCCAGCAGCTTGGCCGGGGGGAACGAGCAGTACTTC,TRBD2,TRBV5-1,once,TRBJ2-7
CASSSGDRFPYEQYF,TGCGCCAGCAGCTCCGGGGACAGGTTTCCCTACGAGCAGTACTTC,TRBD1,TRBV5-1,NA,TRBJ2-7
CASSPNEGLGAYEQYF,TGCGCCAGCAGCCCCAATGAGGGGCTGGGGGCTTACGAGCAGTACTTC,NA,TRBV4-1,NA,TRBJ2-7
CASSLGLLTGELFF,TGTGCCAGCAGCTTGGGACTCCTCACCGGGGAGCTGTTTTTT,NA,TRBV14,NA,TRBJ2-2
CASSYDSGNLDNEQFF,TGTGCCAGCAGCTATGATAGCGGGAACCTCGACAATGAGCAGTTCTTC,TRBD2,TRBV5-5,NA,TRBJ2-1
CASSRKWGQATLLPNTEAFF,TGTGCCAGCAGCCGAAAATGGGGACAGGCGACACTACTTCCGAACACTGAAGCTTTCTTT,TRBD1,TRBV5-5,few,TRBJ1-1
CASSFGGRATGELFF,TGTGCCAGCAGTTTTGGGGGGAGGGCCACCGGGGAGCTGTTTTTT,TRBD2,TRBV27,NA,TRBJ2-2
CASSAGTSGTDTQYF,TGTGCCAGCAGTGCGGGGACTAGCGGAACAGATACGCAGTATTTT,TRBD2,TRBV6-4,NA,TRBJ2-3
CASSMVVGTGELFF,TGTGCCAGTAGTATGGTAGTCGGCACCGGGGAGCTGTTTTTT,NA,TRBV19,NA,TRBJ2-2
CASSQVARGEQYF,TGTGCCAGCAGCCAAGTTGCCCGAGGAGAGCAGTACTTC,NA,TRBV14,NA,TRBJ2-7
CASSHILQGNNEQFF,TGTGCCAGCAGCCATATTCTACAGGGAAACAATGAGCAGTTCTTC,NA,TRBV14,NA,TRBJ2-1
CASSLVIGGEINTEAFF,TGCGCCAGCAGCTTGGTAATAGGGGGGGAAATTAACACTGAAGCTTTCTTT,NA,TRBV5-1,NA,TRBJ1-1
CASSKRSEAFF,TGTGCCAGTAGTAAACGGAGTGAAGCTTTCTTT,NA,TRBV19,few,TRBJ1-1
CASKGTAAYEQYF,TGTGCCAGCAAGGGGACAGCGGCCTACGAGCAGTACTTC,TRBD1,TRBV28,NA,TRBJ2-7